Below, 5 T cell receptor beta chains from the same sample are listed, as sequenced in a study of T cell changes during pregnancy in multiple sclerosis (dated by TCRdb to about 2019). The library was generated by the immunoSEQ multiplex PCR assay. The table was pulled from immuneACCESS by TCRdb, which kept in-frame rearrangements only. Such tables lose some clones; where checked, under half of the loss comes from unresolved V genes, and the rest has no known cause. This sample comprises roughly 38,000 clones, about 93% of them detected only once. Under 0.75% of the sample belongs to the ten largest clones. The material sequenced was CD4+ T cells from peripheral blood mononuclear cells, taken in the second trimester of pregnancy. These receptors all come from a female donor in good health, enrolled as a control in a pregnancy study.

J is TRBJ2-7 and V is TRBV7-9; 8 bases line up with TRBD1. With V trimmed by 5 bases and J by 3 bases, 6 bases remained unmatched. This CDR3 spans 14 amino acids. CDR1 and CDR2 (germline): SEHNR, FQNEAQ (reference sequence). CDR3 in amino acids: CASSPGQGGYEQYF. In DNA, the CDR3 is TGTGCCAGCAGCCCCGGACAGGGAGGCTACGAGCAGTACTTC.

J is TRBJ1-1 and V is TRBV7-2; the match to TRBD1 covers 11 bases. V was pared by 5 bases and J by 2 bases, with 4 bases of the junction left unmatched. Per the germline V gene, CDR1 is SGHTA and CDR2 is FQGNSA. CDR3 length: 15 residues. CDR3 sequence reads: CASSRTGGINTEAFF. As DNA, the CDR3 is TGTGCCAGCAGCCGGACAGGGGGCATCAACACTGAAGCTTTCTTT.

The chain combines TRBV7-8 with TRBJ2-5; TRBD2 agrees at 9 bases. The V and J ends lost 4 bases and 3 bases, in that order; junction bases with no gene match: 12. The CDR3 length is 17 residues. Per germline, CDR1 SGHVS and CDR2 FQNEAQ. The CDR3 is CASSSSISGGLKETQYF. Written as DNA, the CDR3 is TGTGCCAGCAGCTCGTCGATTAGCGGGGGATTGAAAGAGACCCAGTACTTC.

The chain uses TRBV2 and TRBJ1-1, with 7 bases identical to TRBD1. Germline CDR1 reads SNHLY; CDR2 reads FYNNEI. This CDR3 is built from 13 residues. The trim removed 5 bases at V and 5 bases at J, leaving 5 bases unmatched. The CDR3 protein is CASSYDRETEAFF. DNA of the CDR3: TGTGCCAGCAGTTATGACAGGGAGACTGAAGCTTTCTTT. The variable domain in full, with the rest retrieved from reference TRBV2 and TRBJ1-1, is EPEVTQTPSHQVTQMGQEVILRCVPISNHLYFYWYRQILGQKVEFLVSFYNNEISEKSEIFDDQFSVERPDGSNFTLKIRSTKLEDSAMYFCASSYDRETEAFFGQGTRLTVV.

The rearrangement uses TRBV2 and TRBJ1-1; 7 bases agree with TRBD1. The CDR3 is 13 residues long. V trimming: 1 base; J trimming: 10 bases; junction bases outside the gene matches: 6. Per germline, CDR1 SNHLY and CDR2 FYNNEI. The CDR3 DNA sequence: TGTGCCAGCAGTGAAGACAGGGGAGGAGTAGCTTTCTTT. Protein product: CASSEDRGGVAFF.